Listed below are T cell receptor beta chains from one sample, sequenced in a study of blood T cells in healthy people across ages. Using its own MiXCR run on the 5' RACE reads, TCRdb lists one record per CDR3 protein. Of around 1.5 million distinct CDR3 sequences listed, about 31% are singletons. The specimen sequenced was blood. Receptors originate from a woman aged 25 to 39 in good health. Both conserved end residues are part of each CDR3. D genes are given only for firm matches. A clone size is listed for some rows: how often the clone was seen (once, few, many), or a class if it is expanded.

d_call: NA
v_call: TRBV5-1
clone_size: few
j_call: TRBJ2-1
cdr3_aa: CASSLGLATNSYNEQFF
cdr3_nt: TGCGCCAGCAGTTTAGGACTTGCAACCAACTCCTACAATGAGCAGTTCTTC

d_call: TRBD2
v_call: TRBV4-1
clone_size: few
j_call: TRBJ2-1
cdr3_aa: CASSQEGKASGSNEQFF
cdr3_nt: TGCGCCAGCAGCCAAGAAGGCAAGGCTAGCGGGAGCAATGAGCAGTTCTTC

d_call: NA
v_call: TRBV2
clone_size: NA
j_call: TRBJ2-1
cdr3_aa: CASTPRGSLTYNEQFF
cdr3_nt: TGTGCCAGCACCCCGAGGGGGTCCCTGACCTACAATGAGCAGTTCTTC

d_call: TRBD1
v_call: TRBV10-2
clone_size: NA
j_call: TRBJ2-2
cdr3_aa: CASSSGTGVHGELFF
cdr3_nt: TGCGCCAGCAGTTCCGGGACAGGAGTTCACGGGGAGCTGTTTTTT

d_call: NA
v_call: TRBV12-5
clone_size: many
j_call: TRBJ2-5
cdr3_aa: CASGLVLGPHLTQYF
cdr3_nt: TGTGCTAGTGGTTTGGTACTGGGACCCCATTTGACCCAGTACTTC

d_call: NA
v_call: TRBV25-1
clone_size: NA
j_call: TRBJ2-7
cdr3_aa: CASSATGPTGEQYF
cdr3_nt: TGTGCCAGCAGTGCTACAGGGCCCACTGGCGAGCAGTACTTC

d_call: NA
v_call: TRBV4-2
clone_size: few
j_call: TRBJ2-1
cdr3_aa: CASSQEKITYNEQFF
cdr3_nt: TGTGCCAGCAGCCAAGAAAAGATTACTTACAATGAGCAGTTCTTC

d_call: TRBD1
v_call: TRBV30
clone_size: NA
j_call: TRBJ1-4
cdr3_aa: CAWGPGQGQYEKLFF
cdr3_nt: TGTGCCTGGGGACCCGGACAGGGCCAGTATGAAAAACTGTTTTTT

d_call: NA
v_call: TRBV10-3
clone_size: NA
j_call: TRBJ1-2
cdr3_aa: CAISEEGVRGSGYTF
cdr3_nt: TGTGCCATCAGTGAGGAGGGGGTTCGGGGCTCTGGCTACACCTTC

d_call: NA
v_call: TRBV20-1
clone_size: NA
j_call: TRBJ1-1
cdr3_aa: CSARVEPQGEEVNTEAFF
cdr3_nt: TGCAGTGCTAGAGTTGAGCCCCAGGGCGAGGAGGTGAACACTGAAGCTTTCTTT

d_call: TRBD2
v_call: TRBV5-1
clone_size: few
j_call: TRBJ2-3
cdr3_aa: CASSLATSGGMRTDTQYF
cdr3_nt: TGCGCCAGCAGCTTGGCGACTAGCGGGGGGATGAGGACAGATACGCAGTATTTT

d_call: TRBD1
v_call: TRBV4-1
clone_size: NA
j_call: TRBJ2-2
cdr3_aa: CASRLGGTGAAGELFF
cdr3_nt: TGCGCCAGCAGACTCGGTGGGACAGGGGCGGCCGGGGAGCTGTTTTTT

d_call: NA
v_call: TRBV6-6
clone_size: NA
j_call: TRBJ1-6
cdr3_aa: CASSYSRQGNSPLHF
cdr3_nt: TGTGCCAGCAGTTACTCGAGGCAGGGGAATTCACCCCTCCACTTT

d_call: TRBD1
v_call: TRBV4-1
clone_size: many
j_call: TRBJ2-7
cdr3_aa: CASSQRTGDTWDEQYF
cdr3_nt: TGCGCCAGCAGCCAAAGGACAGGGGATACCTGGGACGAGCAGTACTTC

d_call: TRBD1
v_call: TRBV7-3
clone_size: few
j_call: TRBJ1-2
cdr3_aa: CASSSTGGSYGYTF
cdr3_nt: TGTGCCAGCAGCTCGACAGGGGGATCTTATGGCTACACCTTC

d_call: TRBD2
v_call: TRBV20-1
clone_size: NA
j_call: TRBJ2-3
cdr3_aa: CSAPREGRTDTQYF
cdr3_nt: TGCAGTGCCCCCAGGGAGGGGAGGACAGATACGCAGTATTTT

d_call: NA
v_call: TRBV27
clone_size: NA
j_call: TRBJ1-1
cdr3_aa: CASSLSYEYEAFF
cdr3_nt: TGTGCCAGCAGTTTATCGTATGAATATGAAGCTTTCTTT

d_call: TRBD1
v_call: TRBV29-1
clone_size: NA
j_call: TRBJ1-5
cdr3_aa: CSTGQGEQPQHF
cdr3_nt: TGCAGCACGGGACAGGGAGAACAGCCCCAGCATTTT

d_call: TRBD1
v_call: TRBV9
clone_size: NA
j_call: TRBJ2-1
cdr3_aa: CASSVQGGTGSNEQFF
cdr3_nt: TGTGCCAGCAGCGTACAGGGGGGGACAGGGTCCAATGAGCAGTTCTTC

d_call: NA
v_call: TRBV2
clone_size: few
j_call: TRBJ2-3
cdr3_aa: CASSAEEFTDTQYF
cdr3_nt: TGTGCCAGCAGTGCTGAGGAGTTCACAGATACGCAGTATTTT

d_call: NA
v_call: TRBV6-2/TRBV6-3
clone_size: NA
j_call: TRBJ2-1
cdr3_aa: CASTEGAYNEQFF
cdr3_nt: TGTGCCAGCACAGAGGGTGCATACAATGAGCAGTTCTTC

d_call: NA
v_call: TRBV13
clone_size: NA
j_call: TRBJ2-5
cdr3_aa: CASSLRGGVQETQYF
cdr3_nt: TGTGCCAGCAGCCTCAGGGGGGGGGTCCAAGAGACCCAGTACTTC

d_call: NA
v_call: TRBV11-3
clone_size: NA
j_call: TRBJ2-1
cdr3_aa: CASSQGPPSLYNEQFF
cdr3_nt: TGTGCCAGCAGCCAAGGGCCGCCTTCCCTCTACAATGAGCAGTTCTTC

d_call: NA
v_call: TRBV29-1
clone_size: many
j_call: TRBJ1-2
cdr3_aa: CSVPRAYGYTF
cdr3_nt: TGCAGCGTTCCGAGGGCCTATGGCTACACCTTC

d_call: TRBD2
v_call: TRBV28
clone_size: NA
j_call: TRBJ2-1
cdr3_aa: CASSTPRLAGYSYNEQFF
cdr3_nt: TGTGCCAGCAGTACCCCCCGACTAGCGGGATACTCCTACAATGAGCAGTTCTTC

d_call: NA
v_call: TRBV6-5
clone_size: few
j_call: TRBJ2-7
cdr3_aa: CASSYSGRASYEQYF
cdr3_nt: TGTGCCAGCAGTTACTCGGGCAGGGCCTCCTACGAGCAGTACTTC

d_call: TRBD2
v_call: TRBV28
clone_size: few
j_call: TRBJ2-3
cdr3_aa: CASSLIRGRPPTDTQYF
cdr3_nt: TGTGCCAGCAGTTTGATTCGCGGGAGGCCGCCCACAGATACGCAGTATTTT

d_call: TRBD2
v_call: TRBV20-1
clone_size: NA
j_call: TRBJ2-7
cdr3_aa: CSAKRGVPSYEQYF
cdr3_nt: TGCAGTGCCAAGCGGGGGGTCCCCTCCTACGAGCAGTACTTC

d_call: TRBD2
v_call: TRBV24-1
clone_size: few
j_call: TRBJ2-3
cdr3_aa: CATSDRTSEYTDTQYF
cdr3_nt: TGTGCCACCAGTGATCGGACTAGCGAGTACACAGATACGCAGTATTTT

d_call: NA
v_call: TRBV5-1
clone_size: few
j_call: TRBJ1-1
cdr3_aa: CASSLDGGLLNTEAFF
cdr3_nt: TGCGCCAGCAGCTTGGATGGAGGGCTATTGAACACTGAAGCTTTCTTT

d_call: NA
v_call: TRBV18
clone_size: NA
j_call: TRBJ1-1
cdr3_aa: CASSPPAGGDTEAFF
cdr3_nt: TGTGCCAGCTCACCACCAGCAGGAGGTGACACTGAAGCTTTCTTT

d_call: NA
v_call: TRBV28
clone_size: once
j_call: TRBJ1-5
cdr3_aa: CASSSHTIGNQPQHF
cdr3_nt: TGTGCCAGCAGTTCCCACACCATCGGGAATCAGCCCCAGCATTTT

d_call: NA
v_call: TRBV7-9
clone_size: NA
j_call: TRBJ1-2
cdr3_aa: CASSLNYPGLYGYTF
cdr3_nt: TGTGCCAGCAGCTTAAACTATCCGGGACTCTATGGCTACACCTTC

d_call: NA
v_call: TRBV7-9
clone_size: NA
j_call: TRBJ2-7
cdr3_aa: CASSLKGVREQYF
cdr3_nt: TGTGCCAGCAGCTTAAAGGGAGTACGCGAGCAGTACTTC

d_call: TRBD2
v_call: TRBV27
clone_size: few
j_call: TRBJ2-7
cdr3_aa: CASSLKLAGGYEQYF
cdr3_nt: TGTGCCAGCAGTTTAAAACTAGCGGGAGGTTACGAGCAGTACTTC

d_call: TRBD1
v_call: TRBV11-2
clone_size: NA
j_call: TRBJ1-4
cdr3_aa: CASSPRGLVEKLFF
cdr3_nt: TGTGCCAGCAGTCCCAGGGGGCTAGTTGAAAAACTGTTTTTT

d_call: TRBD2
v_call: TRBV3-1
clone_size: NA
j_call: TRBJ2-1
cdr3_aa: CASSQTILAGYNEQFF
cdr3_nt: TGTGCCAGCAGCCAAACCATTCTAGCGGGATACAATGAGCAGTTCTTC

d_call: NA
v_call: TRBV7-3
clone_size: NA
j_call: TRBJ2-3
cdr3_aa: CASSSMITDTQYF
cdr3_nt: TGTGCCAGCAGCTCGATGATTACGGATACGCAGTATTTT

d_call: NA
v_call: TRBV20-1
clone_size: once
j_call: TRBJ1-6
cdr3_aa: CSAYHRDTSYNSPLHF
cdr3_nt: TGCAGTGCTTACCACAGGGATACCTCCTATAATTCACCCCTCCACTTT

d_call: NA
v_call: TRBV21-1
clone_size: NA
j_call: TRBJ2-5
cdr3_aa: CASSKGLAALQETQYF
cdr3_nt: TGTGCCAGCAGCAAAGGGCTAGCGGCCCTTCAAGAGACCCAGTACTTC

d_call: NA
v_call: TRBV10-3
clone_size: NA
j_call: TRBJ2-7
cdr3_aa: CAISPPGGSYNEQYF
cdr3_nt: TGTGCCATCTCCCCGCCGGGGGGCTCCTACAATGAGCAGTACTTC

d_call: NA
v_call: TRBV7-2
clone_size: many
j_call: TRBJ2-5
cdr3_aa: CASSLINVRTQYF
cdr3_nt: TGTGCCAGCAGCCTGATAAACGTGAGGACCCAGTACTTC

d_call: NA
v_call: TRBV12-3/TRBV12-4
clone_size: few
j_call: TRBJ2-2
cdr3_aa: CASSSFDTGELFF
cdr3_nt: TGTGCCAGCAGTTCCTTCGACACCGGGGAGCTGTTTTTT

d_call: NA
v_call: TRBV4-2
clone_size: NA
j_call: TRBJ1-1
cdr3_aa: CASSPQKEAFF
cdr3_nt: TGTGCCAGCAGCCCCCAAAAGGAAGCTTTCTTT

d_call: TRBD1
v_call: TRBV29-1
clone_size: NA
j_call: TRBJ1-1
cdr3_aa: CSVKQGAETEAFF
cdr3_nt: TGCAGCGTTAAACAGGGGGCAGAGACTGAAGCTTTCTTT

d_call: TRBD1
v_call: TRBV7-6
clone_size: NA
j_call: TRBJ1-1
cdr3_aa: CASSFPGTGSEAFF
cdr3_nt: TGTGCCAGCAGCTTTCCCGGGACAGGGTCGGAAGCTTTCTTT

d_call: NA
v_call: TRBV5-1
clone_size: NA
j_call: TRBJ2-5
cdr3_aa: CASSASGTPQETQYF
cdr3_nt: TGCGCCAGCAGCGCCTCAGGGACGCCCCAAGAGACCCAGTACTTC

d_call: NA
v_call: TRBV5-5
clone_size: NA
j_call: TRBJ1-5
cdr3_aa: CASSLAAGWSNQPQHF
cdr3_nt: TGTGCCAGCAGCTTGGCCGCAGGGTGGAGCAATCAGCCCCAGCATTTT

d_call: NA
v_call: TRBV7-3
clone_size: NA
j_call: TRBJ2-6
cdr3_aa: CASSLAADSGANVLTF
cdr3_nt: TGTGCCAGCAGCTTAGCGGCCGACTCTGGGGCCAACGTCCTGACTTTC

d_call: NA
v_call: TRBV6-1
clone_size: NA
j_call: TRBJ2-3
cdr3_aa: CASRTAGLTDTQYF
cdr3_nt: TGTGCCAGCAGAACGGCGGGACTCACAGATACGCAGTATTTT

d_call: TRBD1
v_call: TRBV15
clone_size: few
j_call: TRBJ1-4
cdr3_aa: CATGTGNEKLFF
cdr3_nt: TGTGCCACCGGGACAGGGAACGAAAAACTGTTTTTT

d_call: NA
v_call: TRBV3-1
clone_size: NA
j_call: TRBJ2-5
cdr3_aa: CASSQDRRGYKETQYF
cdr3_nt: TGTGCCAGCAGCCAAGATAGGAGGGGTTACAAAGAGACCCAGTACTTC

d_call: NA
v_call: TRBV29-1
clone_size: few
j_call: TRBJ2-1
cdr3_aa: CSVDFGGRMVDEQFF
cdr3_nt: TGCAGCGTTGATTTTGGCGGGCGCATGGTCGATGAGCAGTTCTTC

d_call: TRBD2
v_call: TRBV5-4
clone_size: once
j_call: TRBJ2-1
cdr3_aa: CASSLKTGGRNEQFF
cdr3_nt: TGTGCCAGCAGCTTGAAAACGGGAGGGAGGAATGAGCAGTTCTTC

d_call: NA
v_call: TRBV10-1
clone_size: NA
j_call: TRBJ2-7
cdr3_aa: CASSDPGHPRGTQYF
cdr3_nt: TGCGCCAGCAGTGATCCGGGACACCCTCGTGGAACCCAGTACTTC